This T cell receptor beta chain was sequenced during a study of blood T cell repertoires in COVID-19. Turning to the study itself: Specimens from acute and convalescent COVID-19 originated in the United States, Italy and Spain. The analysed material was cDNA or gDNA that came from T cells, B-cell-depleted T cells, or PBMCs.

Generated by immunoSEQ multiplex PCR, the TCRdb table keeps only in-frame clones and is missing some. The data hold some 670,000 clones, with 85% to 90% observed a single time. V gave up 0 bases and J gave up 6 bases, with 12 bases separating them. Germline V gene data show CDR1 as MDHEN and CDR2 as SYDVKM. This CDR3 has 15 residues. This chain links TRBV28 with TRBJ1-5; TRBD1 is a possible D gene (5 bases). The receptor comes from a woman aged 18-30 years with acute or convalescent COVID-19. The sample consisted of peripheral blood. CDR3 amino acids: CASSLWRGGLQPQHF. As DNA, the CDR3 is TGTGCCAGCAGTTTATGGAGGGGAGGGCTTCAGCCCCAGCATTTT.